The 2 T cell receptor beta chains below were found in one sample sequenced in a study of T cell responses to AZD1222 COVID-19 vaccine (dated by TCRdb to the early 2020s). Libraries were made using the immunoSEQ multiplex PCR assay. TCRdb limited this immuneACCESS table to in-frame rearrangements with V and J called. A share of clones is missing; checked studies link under half to unresolved V genes, and the rest is unexplained. Within this sample are 150,000 to 200,000 clones, with around 92% of them counted one time only. The ten largest account for approximately 1.2% of the sample. Interpreted using the paper, the time point label stands for: about 28 days (+/-7) after the second vaccine dose. Material: peripheral blood, obtained 28 days after the second AZD1222 dose. All receptors come from an adult who received the AZD1222 COVID-19 vaccine.

V gene TRBV28 combines with J gene TRBJ2-1, with 14 nucleotides matching TRBD2. CDR1 and CDR2 from the germline V gene are MDHEN and SYDVKM. V lost 9 bases, J lost 1 base, and 11 bases stayed unmatched. This CDR3 region has 18 residues. CDR3 protein: CASKGLAGDIGSYNEQFF. CDR3 DNA sequence: TGTGCCAGTAAGGGACTAGCGGGAGATATAGGATCCTACAATGAGCAGTTCTTC.

V and J are TRBV5-6 and TRBJ1-5; 7 positions agree with TRBD1. CDR3 length equals 15 residues. Germline V gives CDR1 SGHDT, CDR2 YYEEEE. J lost 6 bases, V lost 0 bases, and 6 bases had no gene match. CDR3 loop: CASSLAGAGGQPQHF. Written as DNA, the CDR3 is TGTGCCAGCAGCTTGGCAGGGGCAGGGGGTCAGCCCCAGCATTTT.